These 17 T cell receptor beta chains were all obtained from the same sample, sequenced in a study of early T cells in non-severe SARS-CoV-2 infection (dated by TCRdb to the early 2020s). The protocol used for the library was 5' RACE. TCRdb shows the sequencer as NextSeq 500. TCRdb took the public reads, trimmed them with fastp at Q25, ran MiXCR for clone calling and kept in-frame beta chains. Merged by CDR3 protein, the rows form single entries marked with the most common genes and DNA. The sample table shows about 58,000 distinct CDR3 sequences, and around 12% are seen once. The ten top clones hold less than 4.5% of the sample. Sequencing was done on a sample of whole blood. The receptor set was obtained from an adult who was a healthcare worker with PCR-confirmed SARS-CoV-2 infection or an uninfected control (not recorded which).

This chain uses TRBV24-1 with TRBJ2-5; 12 bases map to TRBD2. Germline V CDR1 and CDR2: KGHDR, SFDVKD. This CDR3 spans 16 amino acids. The junction had 5 bases not matched to a gene; V was cut back by 4 bases and J by 3 bases. The CDR3 protein is CATSDPLAGGKETQYF. The CDR3 coding sequence is TGTGCCACCAGTGACCCCCTAGCGGGAGGGAAAGAGACCCAGTACTTC.

This clonotype was detected ten times or more. The CDR3 nucleotides read TGTGCCAGCAGTGAATTGGCGGGAGGCCCCAATGAGCAGTTCTTC. Translated, it gives CASSELAGGPNEQFF. The V call is TRBV2, the J call TRBJ2-1; 8 bases align to TRBD2. Germline values: CDR1 SNHLY, CDR2 FYNNEI. The junction had 6 bases not matched to a gene; V was cut back by 2 bases and J by 6 bases. This CDR3 is 15 amino acids long.

This clonotype was seen more than once but under ten times. The V and J genes are TRBV5-4 and TRBJ2-1; D is unresolved. The germline V gene encodes CDR1 SGHNT and CDR2 YYREEE (reference sequence). The CDR3 runs to 14 residues. Trimming left V 4 bases short and J 10 bases short, with 18 bases between. CDR3 protein: CASSPDYSRIEQFF. The CDR3 nucleotides are TGTGCCAGCAGCCCCGATTACTCTCGGATAGAGCAGTTCTTC. Full variable domain (remainder filled in from reference TRBV5-4 and TRBJ2-1): ETGVTQSPTHLIKTRGQQVTLRCSSQSGHNTVSWYQQALGQGPQFIFQYYREEENGRGNFPPRFSGLQFPNYSSELNVNALELDDSALYLCASSPDYSRIEQFFGPGTRLTVL.

In its sample, this clonotype was seen a few times. This sequence joins TRBV5-5 and TRBJ1-1; D unresolved. V lost 0 bases and J lost 1, with 7 bases in between. The germline V gene has CDR1 SGHKS and CDR2 YYEKEE (reference sequence). The CDR3 runs to 14 residues. CDR3 nucleotides: TGTGCCAGCAGCTTGGCGCCCAAGAACACTGAAGCTTTCTTT. It translates to CASSLAPKNTEAFF. Looking up the rest from reference TRBV5-5 and TRBJ1-1 gives the full variable domain: DAGVTQSPTHLIKTRGQQVTLRCSPISGHKSVSWYQQVLGQGPQFIFQYYEKEERGRGNFPDRFSARQFPNYSSELNVNALLLGDSALYLCASSLAPKNTEAFFGQGTRLTVV.

The chain has TRBV7-2 and TRBJ2-2, with 11 bases identical to TRBD2. The J segment lost 8 bases and the V segment lost 6 bases, leaving 11 bases of the junction unmatched. Germline CDR1 SGHTA, CDR2 FQGNSA. The CDR3 has 16 residues. DNA of the CDR3: TGTGCCAGCAGGCCCGGGACTAGCGGTGCGGCGGGGGAGCTGTTTTTT. It yields the protein CASRPGTSGAAGELFF.

The chain uses TRBV7-2 and TRBJ2-3; no definite D call. The V end was cut by 5 bases, the J end by 9 bases, with 15 bases between. The germline V gene has CDR1 SGHTA and CDR2 FQGNSA. The CDR3 extends over 13 amino acids. The CDR3 protein is CASSPNGHKTQYF. The CDR3 bases are TGTGCCAGCAGCCCTAACGGGCATAAGACGCAGTATTTT.

The chain joins TRBV27 to TRBJ2-7; maybe TRBD1 (6 bases). CDR3 size: 13 residues. CDR1 is MNHEY, CDR2 SMNVEV, per germline (reference sequence). Deletions cut 8 bases from V and 4 bases from J, with 15 bases between. The CDR3 loop reads CASGRDIRYEQYF. CDR3 in DNA: TGTGCCAGCGGAAGGGACATTAGGTACGAGCAGTACTTC.

This clonotype occurred many times. The rearrangement links TRBV29-1 to TRBJ2-6; 7 positions agree with TRBD2. With V trimmed by 5 bases and J by 1 base, 2 bases remained unmatched. CDR3 length: 14 residues. Germline values: CDR1 SQVTM, CDR2 ANQGSEA. Here the CDR3 reads CSVPGGSGANVLTF. For the CDR3, the DNA is TGCAGCGTTCCGGGAGGATCTGGGGCCAACGTCCTGACTTTC.

This clonotype was seen repeatedly, ten times or more. This chain uses TRBV12-3 or TRBV12-4 with TRBJ1-5, with D tentatively TRBD1 (6 bases). The length of the CDR3 is 15 residues. V was pared by 6 bases and J by 2 bases, with 14 bases between. CDR3 sequence (DNA): TGTGCCAGCAGCGATCAGGGGCTGGGCAATCAGCCCCAGCATTTT. Translation: CASSDQGLGNQPQHF.

The V gene is TRBV11-2, the J gene TRBJ2-1, with 7 bases fitting TRBD2. The ends lost 2 bases at V and 5 bases at J; junction bases unmatched: 6. The V gene's germline CDR1 is SGHAT and CDR2 FQNNGV. The CDR3 is made up of 15 amino acids. The CDR3 DNA reads TGTGCCAGCAGCTTAAGGCTAGCGGAAAACAATGAGCAGTTCTTC. Translating gives CASSLRLAENNEQFF.

This clonotype was counted a few times. The V gene is TRBV27, the J gene TRBJ1-4, with D maybe TRBD1 (6 bases). The CDR3 runs 15 residues. The V end was cut by 5 bases, the J end by 3 bases, with 13 bases between. Per the germline V gene, CDR1 is MNHEY and CDR2 is SMNVEV (reference sequence). The CDR3 here is CASSRWTAANEKLFF. CDR3 nucleotides: TGTGCCAGCAGTCGCTGGACAGCAGCTAATGAAAAACTGTTTTTT.

In this sample, this clonotype turned up a few times. This chain uses TRBV20-1 with TRBJ2-7, with D tentatively TRBD1 or TRBD2 (7 bases each). Per germline, CDR1 DFQATT and CDR2 SNEGSKA (reference sequence). V lost 0 bases, J lost 0 bases, and 24 bases lay in between. CDR3 length equals 19 residues. CDR3 in DNA: TGCAGTGCTAGAGATATGGGAGGGAGGACAGGCCATAGCTCCTACGAGCAGTACTTC. Translated: CSARDMGGRTGHSSYEQYF.

This clonotype was counted at least ten times. This sequence joins TRBV28 and TRBJ2-2; TRBD1 matches 11 bases. The CDR3 loop spans 19 amino acids. In germline, CDR1 is MDHEN, CDR2 SYDVKM. V was pared by 5 bases and J by 4 bases, with 15 bases of the junction left unmatched. DNA of the CDR3: TGTGCCAGCAGTCCCCTAGCGCTAGGGGGACAGGGGGTCACCGGGGAGCTGTTTTTT. The encoded protein is CASSPLALGGQGVTGELFF.

This clonotype was counted at least ten times. This sequence joins TRBV7-9 and TRBJ1-1; D unresolved. Germline V lookup: CDR1 SEHNR, CDR2 FQNEAQ (reference sequence). This CDR3 has 17 residues. Trimming took off 0 bases at V and 0 bases at J, with 14 bases between the two ends. The CDR3 reads CASSLAKVNLLNTEAFF. In nucleotides, the CDR3 is TGTGCCAGCAGCTTAGCGAAAGTGAATTTACTGAACACTGAAGCTTTCTTT.

This clonotype was seen a few times. The genes are TRBV5-6 and TRBJ1-6; 9 bases line up with TRBD1. The V and J ends lost 5 bases and 8 bases, in that order; junction bases with no gene match: 8. The CDR3 spans 15 residues. Germline V gene lookup returns CDR1 SGHDT and CDR2 YYEEEE. The CDR3 loop reads CASSWDRDQDSPLHF. CDR3 coding DNA: TGTGCCAGCAGTTGGGACAGGGATCAGGATTCACCCCTCCACTTT.

This chain joins TRBV29-1 and TRBJ2-3; 7 bases align to TRBD2. Germline CDR1 reads SQVTM; CDR2 reads ANQGSEA. J was trimmed by 4 bases and V by 0 bases; bases with no gene match: 7. The CDR3 is 15 residues long. The CDR3 loop is CSVEDPGGSADTQYF. The CDR3 nucleotides read TGCAGCGTTGAAGATCCGGGCGGGAGCGCAGATACGCAGTATTTT.

This clonotype was counted a few times. The chain uses TRBV6-5 and TRBJ1-2, with a weak D call TRBD1 (5 bases). The CDR3 is made up of 15 amino acids. V lost 2 bases, J lost 6 bases, and 16 bases lay in between. Germline values: CDR1 MNHEY, CDR2 SVGAGI. CDR3 amino acids: CASSYARSRGDGYTF. CDR3 in DNA: TGTGCCAGCAGTTACGCCCGGTCTAGGGGAGATGGCTACACCTTC.